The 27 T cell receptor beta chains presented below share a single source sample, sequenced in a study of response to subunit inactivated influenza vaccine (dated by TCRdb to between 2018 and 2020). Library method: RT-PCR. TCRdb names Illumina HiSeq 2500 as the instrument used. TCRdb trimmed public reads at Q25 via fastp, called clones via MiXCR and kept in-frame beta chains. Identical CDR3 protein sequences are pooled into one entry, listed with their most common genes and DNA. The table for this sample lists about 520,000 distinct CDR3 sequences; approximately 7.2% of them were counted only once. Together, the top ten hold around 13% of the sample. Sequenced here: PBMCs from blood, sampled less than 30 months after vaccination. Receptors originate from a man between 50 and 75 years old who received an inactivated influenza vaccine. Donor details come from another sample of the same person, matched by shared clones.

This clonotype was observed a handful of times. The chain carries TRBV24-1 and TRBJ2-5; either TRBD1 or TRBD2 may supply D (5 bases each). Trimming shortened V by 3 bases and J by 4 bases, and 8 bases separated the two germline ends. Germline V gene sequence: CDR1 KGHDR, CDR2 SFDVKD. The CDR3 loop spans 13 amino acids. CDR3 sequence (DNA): TGTGCCACCAGTGATCCGGGACGAGAGACCCAGTACTTC. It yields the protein CATSDPGRETQYF.

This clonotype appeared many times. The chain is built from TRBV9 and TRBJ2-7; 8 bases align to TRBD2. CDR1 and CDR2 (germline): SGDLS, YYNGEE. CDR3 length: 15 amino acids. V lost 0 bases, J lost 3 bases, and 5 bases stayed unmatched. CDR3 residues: CASSVGTSRSYEQYF. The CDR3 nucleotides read TGTGCCAGCAGCGTAGGGACTAGCCGGAGCTACGAGCAGTACTTC.

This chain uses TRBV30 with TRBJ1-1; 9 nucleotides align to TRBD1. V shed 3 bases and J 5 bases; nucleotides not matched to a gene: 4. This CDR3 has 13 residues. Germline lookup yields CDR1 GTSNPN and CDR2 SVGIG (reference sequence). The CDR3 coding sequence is TGTGCCTGGAGAGGACAGGGGTGGACTGAAGCTTTCTTT. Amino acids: CAWRGQGWTEAFF.

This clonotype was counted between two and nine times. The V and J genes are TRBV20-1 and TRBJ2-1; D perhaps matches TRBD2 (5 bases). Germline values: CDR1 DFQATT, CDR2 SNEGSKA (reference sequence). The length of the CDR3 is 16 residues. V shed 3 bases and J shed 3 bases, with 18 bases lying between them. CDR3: CSARGALNRFYNEQFF. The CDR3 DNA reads TGCAGTGCTAGGGGAGCTTTAAACCGATTCTACAATGAGCAGTTCTTC.

The CDR3 DNA follows: TGCAGCGTGATAGGGACAGTGATCTACGAGCAGTACTTC. Translated: CSVIGTVIYEQYF. This chain joins TRBV29-1 and TRBJ2-7, with 7 bases matching TRBD1. CDR1 is SQVTM, CDR2 ANQGSEA, per germline. The CDR3 has 13 amino acids. Trimming took 6 bases from V and 3 from J; bases not matched to a gene: 8.

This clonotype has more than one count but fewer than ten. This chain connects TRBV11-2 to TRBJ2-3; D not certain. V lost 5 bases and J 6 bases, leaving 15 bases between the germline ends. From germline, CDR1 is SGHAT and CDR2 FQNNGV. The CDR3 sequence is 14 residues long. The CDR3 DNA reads TGTGCCAGCAGCAAGGGCTATAGGGCCGATACGCAGTATTTT. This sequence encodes CASSKGYRADTQYF.

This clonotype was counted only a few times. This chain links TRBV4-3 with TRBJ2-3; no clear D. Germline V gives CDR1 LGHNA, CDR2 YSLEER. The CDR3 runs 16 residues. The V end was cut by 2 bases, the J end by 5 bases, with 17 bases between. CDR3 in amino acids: CASSQTGPSAIDTQYF. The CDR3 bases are TGCGCCAGCAGCCAAACCGGGCCGAGCGCAATAGATACGCAGTATTTT.

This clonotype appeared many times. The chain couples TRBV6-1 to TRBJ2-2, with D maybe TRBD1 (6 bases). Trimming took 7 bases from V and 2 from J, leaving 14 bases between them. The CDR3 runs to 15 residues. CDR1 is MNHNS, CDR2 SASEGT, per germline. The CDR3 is CASTTGILNTGELFF. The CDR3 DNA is TGTGCCAGCACAACAGGGATTTTAAACACCGGGGAGCTGTTTTTT.

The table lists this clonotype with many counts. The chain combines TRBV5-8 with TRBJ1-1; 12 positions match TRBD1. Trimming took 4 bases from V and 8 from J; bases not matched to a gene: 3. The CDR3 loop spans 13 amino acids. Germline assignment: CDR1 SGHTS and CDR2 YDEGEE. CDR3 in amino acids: CASSAGQGAEAFF. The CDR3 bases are TGTGCCAGCAGCGCGGGACAGGGGGCGGAAGCTTTCTTT.

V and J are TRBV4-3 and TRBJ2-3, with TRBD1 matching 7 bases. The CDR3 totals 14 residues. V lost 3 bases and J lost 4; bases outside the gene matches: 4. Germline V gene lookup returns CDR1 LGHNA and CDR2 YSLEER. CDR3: CASSQMTGSDTQYF. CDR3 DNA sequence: TGCGCCAGCAGCCAGATGACAGGGTCAGATACGCAGTATTTT.

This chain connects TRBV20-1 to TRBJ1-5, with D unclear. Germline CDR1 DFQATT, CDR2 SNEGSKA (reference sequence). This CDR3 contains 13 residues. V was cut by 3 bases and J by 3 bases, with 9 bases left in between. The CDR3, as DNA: TGCAGTGCTAGTAAGGGCCCCAATCAGCCCCAGCATTTT. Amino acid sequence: CSASKGPNQPQHF.

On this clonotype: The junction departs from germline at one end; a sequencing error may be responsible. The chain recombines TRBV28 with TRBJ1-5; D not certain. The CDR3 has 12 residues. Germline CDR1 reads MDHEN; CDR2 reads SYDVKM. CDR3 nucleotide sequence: TGTGCCAGCAATTTACTCAATCAGCCCCAGCATTTT. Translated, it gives CASNLLNQPQHF.

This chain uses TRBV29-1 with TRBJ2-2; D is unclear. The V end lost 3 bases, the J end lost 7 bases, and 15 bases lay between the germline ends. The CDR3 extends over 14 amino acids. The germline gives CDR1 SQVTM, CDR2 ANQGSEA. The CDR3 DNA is TGCAGCGTTGAGGTCTCCGCGAATGGCGGGGAGCTGTTTTTT. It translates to CSVEVSANGGELFF.

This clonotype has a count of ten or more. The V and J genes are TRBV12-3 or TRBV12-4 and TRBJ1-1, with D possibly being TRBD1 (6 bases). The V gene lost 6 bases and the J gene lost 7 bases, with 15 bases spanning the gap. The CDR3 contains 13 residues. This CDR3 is CASRAGGGNEAFF. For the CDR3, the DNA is TGTGCCAGCAGAGCCGGCGGGGGCAATGAAGCTTTCTTT.

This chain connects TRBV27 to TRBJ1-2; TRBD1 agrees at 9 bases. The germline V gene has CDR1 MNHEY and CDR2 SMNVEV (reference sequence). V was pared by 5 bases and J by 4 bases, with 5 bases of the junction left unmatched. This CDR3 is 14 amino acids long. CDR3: CASSDTGGAYGYTF. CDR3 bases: TGTGCCAGCAGTGACACAGGGGGCGCCTATGGCTACACCTTC.

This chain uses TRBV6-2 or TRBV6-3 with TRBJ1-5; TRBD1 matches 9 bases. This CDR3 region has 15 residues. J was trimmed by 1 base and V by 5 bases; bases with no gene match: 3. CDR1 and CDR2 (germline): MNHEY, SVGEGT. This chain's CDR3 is CASSDRGVSNQPQHF. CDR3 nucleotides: TGTGCCAGCAGTGACAGGGGGGTAAGCAATCAGCCCCAGCATTTT.

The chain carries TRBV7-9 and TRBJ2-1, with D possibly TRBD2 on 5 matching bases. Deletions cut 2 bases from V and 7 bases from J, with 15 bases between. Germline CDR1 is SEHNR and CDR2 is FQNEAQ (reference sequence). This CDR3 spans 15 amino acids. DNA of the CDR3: TGTGCCAGCAGCTTATCACAAGCGGCTGGGAATGAGCAGTTCTTC. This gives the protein CASSLSQAAGNEQFF.

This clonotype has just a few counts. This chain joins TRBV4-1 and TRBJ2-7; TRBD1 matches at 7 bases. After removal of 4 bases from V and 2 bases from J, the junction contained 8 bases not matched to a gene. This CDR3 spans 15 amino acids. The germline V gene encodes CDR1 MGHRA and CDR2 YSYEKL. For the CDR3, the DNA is TGCGCCAGCAGCCTCGACCGGGACAGAGCCTACGAGCAGTACTTC. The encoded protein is CASSLDRDRAYEQYF.

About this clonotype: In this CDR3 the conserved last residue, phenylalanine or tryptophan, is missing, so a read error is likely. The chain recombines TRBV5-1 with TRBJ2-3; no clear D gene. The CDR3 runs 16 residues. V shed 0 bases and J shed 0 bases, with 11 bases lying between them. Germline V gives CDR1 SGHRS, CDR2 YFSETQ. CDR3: CASSLEGSRSTDTQYS. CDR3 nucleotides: TGCGCCAGCAGCTTGGAGGGCAGCCGGAGCACAGATACGCAGTATTCT.

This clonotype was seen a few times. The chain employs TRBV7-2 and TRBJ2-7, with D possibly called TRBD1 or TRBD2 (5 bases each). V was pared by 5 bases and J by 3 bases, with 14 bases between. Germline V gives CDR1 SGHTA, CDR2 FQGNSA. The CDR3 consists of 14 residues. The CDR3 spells CASSRGPAVYEQYF. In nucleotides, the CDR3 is TGTGCCAGCAGCCGGGGACCAGCAGTCTACGAGCAGTACTTC.

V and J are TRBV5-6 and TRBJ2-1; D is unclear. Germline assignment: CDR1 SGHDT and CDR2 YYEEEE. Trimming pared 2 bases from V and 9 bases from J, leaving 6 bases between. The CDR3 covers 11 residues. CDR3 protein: CASSFSTEQFF. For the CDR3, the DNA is TGTGCCAGCAGCTTTTCGACTGAGCAGTTCTTC.

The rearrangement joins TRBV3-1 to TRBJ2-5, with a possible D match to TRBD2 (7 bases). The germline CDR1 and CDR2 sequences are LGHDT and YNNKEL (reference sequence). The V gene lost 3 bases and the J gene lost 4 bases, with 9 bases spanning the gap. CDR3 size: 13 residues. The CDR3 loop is CASSHGGRETQYF. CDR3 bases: TGTGCCAGCAGCCACGGGGGGCGAGAGACCCAGTACTTC.

The DNA of the CDR3 is TGTGCCAGCAGCTTAGGGGCGGACGAGCAGTACTTC. Amino acid sequence: CASSLGADEQYF. The V call is TRBV11-2, the J call TRBJ2-7; no clear D gene. Germline V CDR1 and CDR2: SGHAT, FQNNGV. CDR3 length: 12 amino acids. V lost 1 base to trimming and J lost 5 bases, with 6 bases between them.

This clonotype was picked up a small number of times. The CDR3 sequence: CASKRAGGNEQFF. The CDR3 region has the DNA TGTGCCAGCAAACGAGCGGGGGGGAATGAGCAGTTCTTC. The genes are TRBV6-2 or TRBV6-3 and TRBJ2-1; 10 bases align to TRBD2. Germline V gives CDR1 MNHEY, CDR2 SVGEGT. The V and J ends lost 7 bases and 7 bases, in that order; junction bases with no gene match: 4. The CDR3 is made up of 13 amino acids.

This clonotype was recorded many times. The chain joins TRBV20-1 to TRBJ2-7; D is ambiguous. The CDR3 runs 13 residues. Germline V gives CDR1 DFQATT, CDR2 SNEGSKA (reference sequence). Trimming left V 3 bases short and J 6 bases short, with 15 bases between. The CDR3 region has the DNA TGCAGTGCTAGTCTTCCTCAGGTGACCGAGCAGTACTTC. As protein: CSASLPQVTEQYF.

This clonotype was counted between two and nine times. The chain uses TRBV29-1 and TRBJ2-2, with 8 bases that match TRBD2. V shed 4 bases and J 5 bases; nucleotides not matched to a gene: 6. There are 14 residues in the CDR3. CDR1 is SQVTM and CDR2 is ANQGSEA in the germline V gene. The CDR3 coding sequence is TGCAGCGTTGCCGGGACTAGTAGGACCGGGGAGCTGTTTTTT. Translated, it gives CSVAGTSRTGELFF.

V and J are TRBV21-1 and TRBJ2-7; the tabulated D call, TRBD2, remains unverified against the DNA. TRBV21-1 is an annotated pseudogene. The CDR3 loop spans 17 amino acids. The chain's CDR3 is CASSKGTSGSWSYEQYF. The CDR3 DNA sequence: TGTGCCAGCAGCAAAGGGACTAGCGGGAGTTGGTCCTACGAGCAGTACTTC.